The 13 T cell receptor beta chains in this list originate from one sample, sequenced in a study of T cells after posttransplantation cyclophosphamide. Clones were read by immunoSEQ multiplex PCR, and TCRdb kept only the in-frame ones, dropping some. The sample was found to contain under 7,500 clones, and every one recurs. Busulfan-fludarabine conditioning, marrow transplant, and cyclophosphamide on days +3 and +4 were administered. Sequenced material: PBMCs, taken after allogeneic stem cell transplant with posttransplant cyclophosphamide. The receptors were sampled from a female patient aged 45 to 65 who received an allogeneic stem cell transplant from an unrelated donor, was CMV-positive, and had acute GVHD only. Among the T cells, some may be from the graft donor.

This clone showed up many times. V usage is TRBV6-1 and J usage is TRBJ2-1; 7 nucleotides match TRBD2. V lost 3 bases to trimming and J lost 10 bases; unmatched junction nucleotides: 9. This CDR3 is 14 amino acids long. Germline assignment: CDR1 MNHNS and CDR2 SASEGT. The DNA of the CDR3 is TGTGCCAGCAGTGACGGGGGGACTCCTCACGAGCAGTTCTTC. It codes for CASSDGGTPHEQFF.

The sample holds many counts of this clone. The chain uses TRBV4-3 and TRBJ2-7; 7 nucleotides align to TRBD2. V was pared by 2 bases and J by 4 bases, with 5 bases of the junction left unmatched. The germline CDR1 and CDR2 sequences are LGHNA and YSLEER. The CDR3 has 14 residues. The CDR3 protein is CASSQYLREYEQYF. CDR3 in DNA: TGCGCCAGCAGCCAATATCTGCGGGAGTACGAGCAGTACTTC.

This clone occurred many times. The chain employs TRBV19 and TRBJ2-2; no firm D call. This CDR3 has 15 residues. The germline CDR1 and CDR2 sequences are LNHDA and SQIVND (reference sequence). The V gene lost 2 bases and the J gene lost 1 base, with 8 bases spanning the gap. CDR3 DNA sequence: TGTGCCAGTAGTATATTTCTTCTGAACACCGGGGAGCTGTTTTTT. Its translation is CASSIFLLNTGELFF.

The chain has TRBV4-3 and TRBJ2-5; TRBD2 matches at 13 bases. The J call may be wrong; the DNA end is better matched by TRBJ2-7. The CDR3 sequence is 18 residues long. CDR1 and CDR2 (germline): LGHNA, YSLEER. CDR3 bases: TGCGCCAGCAGCCAGGGGACTAGCGGGACCGCAGGGAGTTACGAGCAGTACTTC. It encodes CASSQGTSGTAGSYEQYF.

This clone was recorded at least ten times. This chain joins TRBV6-5 and TRBJ2-7; 9 bases are shared with TRBD1. There are 14 residues in the CDR3. J was trimmed by 4 bases and V by 1 base; bases with no gene match: 2. Germline V lookup: CDR1 MNHEY, CDR2 SVGAGI. This chain's CDR3 is CASSYWDRAYEQYF. CDR3 DNA: TGTGCCAGCAGTTACTGGGACAGGGCGTACGAGCAGTACTTC.

This clone showed up many times. This rearrangement joins TRBV15 to TRBJ2-3; a possible D gene is TRBD2 (6 bases). The CDR3 contains 15 residues. V lost 9 bases and J 6 bases, leaving 22 bases between the germline ends. Germline-derived CDR1 and CDR2 are LNHNV and YYDKDF (reference sequence). Here the CDR3 reads CATLNRGGMSDTQYF. CDR3 DNA: TGTGCCACTCTTAATCGGGGCGGGATGAGCGATACGCAGTATTTT.

This clone was seen many times. An end of the junction does not agree with germline; a read error may underlie this. The rearrangement joins TRBV7-9 to TRBJ1-3; 8 bases line up with TRBD1. CDR3 length: 11 residues. The V gene's germline CDR1 is SEHNR and CDR2 FQNEAQ (reference sequence). The CDR3 region is CASSSRTGTDF. The CDR3, as DNA: TGTGCCAGCAGCTCCCGGACAGGGACGGACTTT.

This clone was seen at least ten times. J is TRBJ1-4 and V is TRBV19; 7 nucleotides match TRBD1. Unmatched junction bases numbered 4, after V lost 5 bases and J lost 1 base. The CDR3 is 15 residues long. CDR1 LNHDA and CDR2 SQIVND come from the germline V gene (reference sequence). CDR3 bases: TGTGCCAGTAGTTACCGACAGGGAACTAATGAAAAACTGTTTTTT. Translation gives CASSYRQGTNEKLFF.

In its sample, this clone was seen many times. The rearrangement uses TRBV5-1 and TRBJ1-2; 11 nucleotides match TRBD1. Unmatched junction bases numbered 2, after V lost 0 bases and J lost 4 bases. The CDR3 is made up of 15 amino acids. Germline assignment: CDR1 SGHRS and CDR2 YFSETQ. As DNA, the CDR3 is TGCGCCAGCAGCTTGGCAGGGACAGGGGGCTATGGCTACACCTTC. Protein sequence: CASSLAGTGGYGYTF.

This chain links TRBV28 with TRBJ2-1; the D gene is possibly TRBD1 (5 bases). CDR1 and CDR2 from the germline V gene are MDHEN and SYDVKM. This CDR3 spans 15 amino acids. Trimming cost V 6 bases and J 4 bases, with 16 bases left between them. DNA of the CDR3: TGTGCCAGCAGCTCATCAGGGAACAGGTACAATGAGCAGTTCTTC. Translated, it gives CASSSSGNRYNEQFF.

This clone appeared many times. This chain joins TRBV19 and TRBJ1-4, with a possible D match to TRBD1 (5 bases). The germline V and J ends were trimmed by 6 bases and 7 bases, with 12 bases remaining between them. The CDR3 is 13 residues long. Per germline, CDR1 LNHDA and CDR2 SQIVND (reference sequence). DNA of the CDR3: TGTGCCAGTAGACCCAGGGTGGGTGAAAAACTGTTTTTT. This sequence encodes CASRPRVGEKLFF. The full variable domain, completed using reference TRBV19 and TRBJ1-4, is DGGITQSPKYLFRKEGQNVTLSCEQNLNHDAMYWYRQDPGQGLRLIYYSQIVNDFQKGDIAEGYSVSREKKESFPLTVTSAQKNPTAFYLCASRPRVGEKLFFGSGTQLSVL.

This clone was recorded many times. V usage is TRBV7-9 and J usage is TRBJ2-5, with D possibly matching TRBD2 (6 bases). The V end was cut by 5 bases, the J end by 0 bases, with 13 bases between. The CDR3 runs to 15 residues. Germline V CDR1 and CDR2: SEHNR, FQNEAQ (reference sequence). CDR3 protein: CASSPSRGNQETQYF. The CDR3 DNA reads TGTGCCAGCAGCCCCTCCCGGGGGAACCAAGAGACCCAGTACTTC.

This clone has a handful of counts. V is TRBV4-1 and J is TRBJ2-1, with 12 positions matching TRBD2. Trimming removed 1 base from V and 4 bases from J; junction bases left unmatched: 2. This CDR3 has 16 amino acids. Per germline, CDR1 MGHRA and CDR2 YSYEKL. The CDR3 nucleotides read TGCGCCAGCAGCCAAGCTGGACTAGCGGGATACAATGAGCAGTTCTTC. It is translated as CASSQAGLAGYNEQFF.